These 22 T cell receptor beta chains were all obtained from the same sample, sequenced in a study of T cell responses to AZD1222 COVID-19 vaccine. The data were produced by immunoSEQ multiplex PCR, yet TCRdb's version contains in-frame clones alone and is incomplete. The sample has 150,000 or so clones; over 80% are singletons. Source: peripheral blood, taken on day 0 of AZD1222 vaccination. The receptors were gathered from an adult in good health.

The chain links TRBV28 to TRBJ1-2; D gene unclear. From germline, CDR1 is MDHEN and CDR2 SYDVKM. V lost 5 bases to trimming and J lost 2 bases, with 12 bases between them. The CDR3 is 14 residues long. The chain's CDR3 is CASSLSVRNYGYTF. The DNA of the CDR3 is TGTGCCAGCAGTCTCTCGGTGCGGAACTATGGCTACACCTTC.

This chain connects TRBV6-5 to TRBJ1-6, with D unclear. This CDR3 is 14 amino acids long. Germline V lookup: CDR1 MNHEY, CDR2 SVGAGI. V lost 2 bases and J 3 bases, leaving 5 bases between the germline ends. CDR3 region: CASSYPDYNSPLHF. The CDR3 nucleotides read TGTGCCAGCAGTTACCCAGACTATAATTCACCCCTCCACTTT.

J is TRBJ1-1 and V is TRBV11-1; D remains ambiguous. Germline-derived CDR1 and CDR2 are SGHAT and FQDESV (reference sequence). V was pared by 0 bases and J by 1 base, with 6 bases between. The CDR3 sequence is 14 residues long. This CDR3 is CASSLARGNTEAFF. CDR3 DNA sequence: TGTGCCAGCAGCTTAGCGCGCGGGAACACTGAAGCTTTCTTT.

This chain joins TRBV28 and TRBJ1-4; TRBD1 agrees at 9 bases. Germline assignment: CDR1 MDHEN and CDR2 SYDVKM. The length of the CDR3 is 17 residues. V shed 4 bases, J shed 7 bases, and the junction held 13 bases outside the gene matches. CDR3 amino acids: CASSYLPGQGRGEKLFF. Here the CDR3 DNA reads TGTGCCAGCAGTTATTTACCGGGACAGGGCCGGGGTGAAAAACTGTTTTTT.

The count of this clone is one. This sequence joins TRBV19 and TRBJ2-2; D remains ambiguous. Trimming removed 3 bases at V and 6 bases at J, with 8 bases between. This CDR3 has 13 residues. Per germline, CDR1 LNHDA and CDR2 SQIVND (reference sequence). In nucleotides, the CDR3 is TGTGCCAGTAGTATCGAGCGCGCCGGGGAGCTGTTTTTT. The encoded protein is CASSIERAGELFF.

The chain combines TRBV25-1 with TRBJ1-2; D perhaps matches TRBD1 (5 bases). Germline V lookup: CDR1 MGHDK, CDR2 SYGVNS. Trimming pared 6 bases from V and 6 bases from J, leaving 11 bases between. The length of the CDR3 is 12 residues. CDR3: CASRGGPNGYTF. CDR3 sequence (DNA): TGTGCCAGCAGGGGGGGACCCAATGGCTACACCTTC.

The V and J genes are TRBV24-1 and TRBJ2-2; D uncertain. The germline gives CDR1 KGHDR, CDR2 SFDVKD. Trimming removed 9 bases from V and 2 bases from J, with 3 bases in between. The CDR3 spans 11 residues. CDR3 nucleotides: TGTGCCACCGGAAACACCGGGGAGCTGTTTTTT. Protein sequence: CATGNTGELFF.

The chain couples TRBV7-9 to TRBJ2-1; maybe TRBD2 (6 bases). Per germline, CDR1 SEHNR and CDR2 FQNEAQ (reference sequence). The length of the CDR3 is 16 residues. Trimming took 0 bases from V and 5 from J, leaving 14 bases between them. DNA of the CDR3: TGTGCCAGCAGCTTAGCGGTAACGGGAGTCGACAATGAGCAGTTCTTC. Protein: CASSLAVTGVDNEQFF.

The rearrangement joins TRBV19 to TRBJ1-5, with 7 bases fitting TRBD1. Germline V gene sequence: CDR1 LNHDA, CDR2 SQIVND (reference sequence). After removal of 2 bases from V and 6 bases from J, the junction contained 10 bases not matched to a gene. The length of the CDR3 is 16 residues. The CDR3 DNA sequence: TGTGCCAGTAGTATATCCTACGACAGGGTCCGTCAGCCCCAGCATTTT. Its translation: CASSISYDRVRQPQHF.

The chain has TRBV28 and TRBJ1-5; perhaps TRBD1 as D (5 bases). Trimming pared 6 bases from V and 5 bases from J, leaving 14 bases between. The germline gives CDR1 MDHEN, CDR2 SYDVKM. The CDR3 is 14 residues long. The CDR3 DNA reads as TGTGCCAGCAGACCACCCGGGGGGGATCAGCCCCAGCATTTT. Translating it yields CASRPPGGDQPQHF.

The V call is TRBV5-4, the J call TRBJ2-2; 8 nucleotides agree with TRBD2. The CDR3 covers 15 residues. Germline V gene data show CDR1 as SGHNT and CDR2 as YYREEE (reference sequence). The J segment lost 4 bases and the V segment lost 1 base, leaving 3 bases of the junction unmatched. CDR3 residues: CASSLSGGLTGELFF. CDR3 coding DNA: TGTGCCAGCAGCTTGTCGGGAGGGCTCACCGGGGAGCTGTTTTTT.

The chain has TRBV19 and TRBJ2-5, with a tentative D call TRBD1 (5 bases). In germline, CDR1 is LNHDA, CDR2 SQIVND (reference sequence). This CDR3 is 13 amino acids long. V was pared by 5 bases and J by 2 bases, with 9 bases between. CDR3 loop: CASSGTGQETQYF. In DNA, the CDR3 is TGTGCCAGTAGTGGCACAGGACAAGAGACCCAGTACTTC.

This chain joins TRBV7-3 and TRBJ2-2; D possibly corresponds to TRBD2 (6 bases). CDR3 length: 14 amino acids. The V gene lost 5 bases and the J gene lost 7 bases, with 14 bases spanning the gap. Per the germline V gene, CDR1 is SGHTA and CDR2 is FQGTGA. CDR3 nucleotide sequence: TGTGCCAGCAGCCCCGTAGCGGTCGGCGGGGAGCTGTTTTTT. Its protein is CASSPVAVGGELFF.

The chain couples TRBV6-4 to TRBJ2-5, with TRBD2 matching over 7 bases. The CDR3 is 16 residues long. In germline, CDR1 is MRHNA, CDR2 SNTAGT. V was pared by 4 bases and J by 2 bases, with 10 bases of the junction left unmatched. CDR3 DNA: TGTGCCAGCAGTGTTGTTGGGGGACTAACGCAAGAGACCCAGTACTTC. This gives the protein CASSVVGGLTQETQYF.

The rearrangement joins TRBV5-1 to TRBJ1-2, with D perhaps matching TRBD1 (5 bases). Germline assignment: CDR1 SGHRS and CDR2 YFSETQ. V lost 4 bases to trimming and J lost 2 bases, with 15 bases between them. This CDR3 is 15 amino acids long. In DNA form, the CDR3 reads TGCGCCAGCAGCGCGGGCGGGGGGGAGAACTATGGCTACACCTTC. This gives the protein CASSAGGGENYGYTF.

This clone occurred a few times. V gene TRBV6-5 combines with J gene TRBJ2-7; a possible D gene is TRBD1 (6 bases). V was clipped by 5 bases and J by 0 bases, with 11 bases between them. The length of the CDR3 is 14 residues. Germline V gives CDR1 MNHEY, CDR2 SVGAGI. The CDR3 spells CASSRQVHSYEQYF. CDR3 sequence (DNA): TGTGCCAGCAGTCGACAGGTTCACTCCTACGAGCAGTACTTC.

CDR3 nucleotide sequence: TGTGCCAGCAGCTTAGACACAGGGGGCCAAGAGACCCAGTACTTC. The encoded protein is CASSLDTGGQETQYF. V and J are TRBV7-6 and TRBJ2-5, with TRBD1 matching 8 bases. J was trimmed by 1 base and V by 1 base; bases with no gene match: 2. The V gene's germline CDR1 is SGHVS and CDR2 FNYEAQ. This CDR3 is 15 amino acids long.

This clone has just a few counts. The chain uses TRBV29-1 and TRBJ1-1; D remains unclear. V was clipped by 4 bases and J by 1 base, with 7 bases between them. The CDR3 is made up of 12 amino acids. From germline, CDR1 is SQVTM and CDR2 ANQGSEA. The CDR3, as DNA: TGCAGCGTTGTCAGGACGAACACTGAAGCTTTCTTT. Translation gives CSVVRTNTEAFF. The full variable domain, completed using reference TRBV29-1 and TRBJ1-1, is SAVISQKPSRDICQRGTSLTIQCQVDSQVTMMFWYRQQPGQSLTLIATANQGSEATYESGFVIDKFPISRPNLTFSTLTVSNMSPEDSSIYLCSVVRTNTEAFFGQGTRLTVV.

The chain links TRBV5-1 to TRBJ1-2; D perhaps matches TRBD1 (6 bases). The CDR3 sequence is 16 residues long. Germline V lookup: CDR1 SGHRS, CDR2 YFSETQ. The ends were cut back, 4 bases at V and 0 bases at J, with 16 bases in the middle. The CDR3 region is CASSRFDRRSNYGYTF. Here the CDR3 DNA reads TGCGCCAGCAGCCGGTTCGACAGGCGTTCTAACTATGGCTACACCTTC.

The rearrangement links TRBV9 to TRBJ2-1; possible D gene TRBD2, 7 bases. Germline values: CDR1 SGDLS, CDR2 YYNGEE. The CDR3 totals 13 residues. Trimming removed 1 base from V and 8 bases from J, with 10 bases in between. CDR3 protein: CASSVRGADEQFF. For the CDR3, the DNA is TGTGCCAGCAGCGTACGGGGGGCGGATGAGCAGTTCTTC. The whole variable domain, filled in from reference TRBV9 and TRBJ2-1, reads DSGVTQTPKHLITATGQRVTLRCSPRSGDLSVYWYQQSLDQGLQFLIQYYNGEERAKGNILERFSAQQFPDLHSELNLSSLELGDSALYFCASSVRGADEQFFGPGTRLTVL.

This sequence joins TRBV9 and TRBJ2-5; D ambiguous. V shed 1 base and J shed 4 bases, with 11 bases lying between them. Germline lookup yields CDR1 SGDLS and CDR2 YYNGEE. The CDR3 has 14 amino acids. CDR3 protein: CASSVKWDRETQYF. In DNA, the CDR3 is TGTGCCAGCAGCGTAAAATGGGATCGAGAGACCCAGTACTTC. Drawing the rest from reference TRBV9 and TRBJ2-5, the complete variable domain is DSGVTQTPKHLITATGQRVTLRCSPRSGDLSVYWYQQSLDQGLQFLIQYYNGEERAKGNILERFSAQQFPDLHSELNLSSLELGDSALYFCASSVKWDRETQYFGPGTRLLVL.

The rearrangement links TRBV5-1 to TRBJ1-2, with D perhaps matching TRBD1 (6 bases). The CDR3 contains 15 residues. In germline, CDR1 is SGHRS, CDR2 YFSETQ. Deletions cut 4 bases from V and 0 bases from J, with 13 bases between. The CDR3 coding sequence is TGCGCCAGCAGCCTACAGGGAGCTTCTAACTATGGCTACACCTTC. This sequence encodes CASSLQGASNYGYTF.